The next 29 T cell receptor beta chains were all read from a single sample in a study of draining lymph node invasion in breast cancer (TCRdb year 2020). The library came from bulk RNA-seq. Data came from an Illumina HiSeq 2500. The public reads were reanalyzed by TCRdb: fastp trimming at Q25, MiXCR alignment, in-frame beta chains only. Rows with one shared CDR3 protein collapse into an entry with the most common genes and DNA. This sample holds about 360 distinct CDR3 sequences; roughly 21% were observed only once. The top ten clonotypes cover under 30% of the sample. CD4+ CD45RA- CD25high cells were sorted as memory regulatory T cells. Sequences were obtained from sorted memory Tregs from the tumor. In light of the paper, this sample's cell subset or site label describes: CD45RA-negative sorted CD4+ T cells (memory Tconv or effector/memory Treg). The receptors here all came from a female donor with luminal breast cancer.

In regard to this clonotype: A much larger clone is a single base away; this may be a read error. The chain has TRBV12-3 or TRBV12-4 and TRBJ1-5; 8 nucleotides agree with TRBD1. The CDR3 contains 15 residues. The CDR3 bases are TGTGCCAGCAGTCTGCAGGGGGCTGGCAATCAGCCCCGGCATTTT. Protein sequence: CASSLQGAGNQPRHF.

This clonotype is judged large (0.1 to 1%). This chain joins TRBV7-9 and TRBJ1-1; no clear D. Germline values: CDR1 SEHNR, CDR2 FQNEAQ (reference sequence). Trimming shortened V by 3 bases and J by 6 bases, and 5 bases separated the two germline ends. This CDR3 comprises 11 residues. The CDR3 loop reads CASSFLAEAFF. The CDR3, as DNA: TGTGCCAGCAGCTTTTTGGCTGAAGCTTTCTTT. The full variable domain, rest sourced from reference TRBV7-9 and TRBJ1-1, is DTGVSQNPRHKITKRGQNVTFRCDPISEHNRLYWYRQTLGQGPEFLTYFQNEAQLEKSRLLSDRFSAERPKGSFSTLEIQRTEQGDSAMYLCASSFLAEAFFGQGTRLTVV.

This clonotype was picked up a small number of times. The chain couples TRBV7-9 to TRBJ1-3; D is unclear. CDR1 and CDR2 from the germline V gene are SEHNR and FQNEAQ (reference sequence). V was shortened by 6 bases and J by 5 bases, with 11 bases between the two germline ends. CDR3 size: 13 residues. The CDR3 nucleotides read TGTGCCAGCAGTCACCAGGTCAGAAACACCATATATTTT. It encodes CASSHQVRNTIYF. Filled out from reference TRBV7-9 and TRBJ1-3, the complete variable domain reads DTGVSQNPRHKITKRGQNVTFRCDPISEHNRLYWYRQTLGQGPEFLTYFQNEAQLEKSRLLSDRFSAERPKGSFSTLEIQRTEQGDSAMYLCASSHQVRNTIYFGEGSWLTVV.

This CDR3 is CASTPREGLRNEQFF. DNA for the CDR3: TGTGCCAGTACGCCCCGGGAGGGCCTCAGGAATGAGCAGTTCTTC. The chain is built from TRBV19 and TRBJ2-1, with 8 bases aligning to TRBD2. The ends lost 7 bases at V and 7 bases at J; junction bases unmatched: 12. There are 15 residues in the CDR3. CDR1 is LNHDA, CDR2 SQIVND, per germline (reference sequence).

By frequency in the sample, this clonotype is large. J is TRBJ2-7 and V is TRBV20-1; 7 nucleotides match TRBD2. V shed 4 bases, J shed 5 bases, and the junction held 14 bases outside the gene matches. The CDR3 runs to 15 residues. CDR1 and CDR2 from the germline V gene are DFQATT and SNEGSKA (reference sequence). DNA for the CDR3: TGCAGTGCTAAACCAGGTGCGGGAGTTGTCCACGAGCAGTACTTC. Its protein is CSAKPGAGVVHEQYF.

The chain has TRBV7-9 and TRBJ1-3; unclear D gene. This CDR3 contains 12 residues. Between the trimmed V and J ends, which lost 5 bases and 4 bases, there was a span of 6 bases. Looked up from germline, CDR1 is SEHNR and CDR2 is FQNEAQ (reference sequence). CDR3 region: CASSQEGNTIYF. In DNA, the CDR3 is TGTGCCAGCAGCCAGGAGGGAAACACCATATATTTT.

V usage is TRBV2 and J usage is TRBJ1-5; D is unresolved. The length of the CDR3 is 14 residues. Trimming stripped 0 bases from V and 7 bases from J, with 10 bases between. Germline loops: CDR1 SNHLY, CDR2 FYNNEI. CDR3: CASSEALMDQPQHF. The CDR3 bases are TGTGCCAGCAGTGAAGCGCTTATGGACCAGCCCCAGCATTTT.

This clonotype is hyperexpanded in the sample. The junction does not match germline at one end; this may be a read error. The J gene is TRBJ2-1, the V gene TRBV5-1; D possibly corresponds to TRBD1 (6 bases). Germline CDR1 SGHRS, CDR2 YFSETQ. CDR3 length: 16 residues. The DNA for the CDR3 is TGCGCCAGCAGCGGGGATAAGTCCACAGGGTCCAATGAGCGGTTCTTC. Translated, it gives CASSGDKSTGSNERFF. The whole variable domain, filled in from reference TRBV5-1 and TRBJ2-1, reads KAGVTQTPRYLIKTRGQQVTLSCSPISGHRSVSWYQQTPGQGLQFLFEYFSETQRNKGNFPGRFSGRQFSNSRSEMNVSTLELGDSALYLCASSGDKSTGSNERFFGPGTRLTVL.

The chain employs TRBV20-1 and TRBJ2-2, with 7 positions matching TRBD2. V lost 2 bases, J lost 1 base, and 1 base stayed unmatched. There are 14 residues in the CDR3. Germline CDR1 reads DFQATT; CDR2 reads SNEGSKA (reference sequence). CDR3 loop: CSARIAGNTGELFF. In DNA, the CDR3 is TGCAGTGCTAGAATAGCGGGGAACACCGGGGAGCTGTTTTTT.

CDR3 DNA: TGTGCCAGCAGTGGAAGCTCCTACAATGAGCAGTTCTTC. Amino acid sequence: CASSGSSYNEQFF. This chain links TRBV7-9 with TRBJ2-1; no clear D gene. CDR1 is SEHNR and CDR2 is FQNEAQ in the germline V gene (reference sequence). Deletions cut 6 bases from V and 0 bases from J, with 6 bases between. The length of the CDR3 is 13 residues.

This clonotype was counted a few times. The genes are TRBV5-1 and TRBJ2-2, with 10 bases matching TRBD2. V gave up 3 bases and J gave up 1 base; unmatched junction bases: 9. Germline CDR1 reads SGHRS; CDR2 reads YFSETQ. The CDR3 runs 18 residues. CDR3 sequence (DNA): TGCGCCAGCAGCTCCCGGCCTAGCGGGGGTGGGAACACCGGGGAGCTGTTTTTT. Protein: CASSSRPSGGGNTGELFF.

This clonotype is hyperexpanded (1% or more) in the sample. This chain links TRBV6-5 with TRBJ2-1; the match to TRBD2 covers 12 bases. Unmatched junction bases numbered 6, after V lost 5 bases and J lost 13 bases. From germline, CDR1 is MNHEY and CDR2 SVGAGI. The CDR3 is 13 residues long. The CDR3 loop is CASSPLTSGSQFF. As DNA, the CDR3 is TGTGCCAGCAGTCCCTTGACTAGCGGGAGCCAGTTCTTC.

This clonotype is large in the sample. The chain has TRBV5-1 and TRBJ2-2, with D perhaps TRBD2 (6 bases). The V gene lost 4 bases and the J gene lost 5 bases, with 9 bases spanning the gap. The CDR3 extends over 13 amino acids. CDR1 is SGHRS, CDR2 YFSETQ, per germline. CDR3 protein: CASSGGDTGELFF. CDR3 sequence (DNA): TGCGCCAGCAGCGGCGGGGATACCGGGGAGCTGTTTTTT. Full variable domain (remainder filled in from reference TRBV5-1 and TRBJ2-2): KAGVTQTPRYLIKTRGQQVTLSCSPISGHRSVSWYQQTPGQGLQFLFEYFSETQRNKGNFPGRFSGRQFSNSRSEMNVSTLELGDSALYLCASSGGDTGELFFGEGSRLTVL.

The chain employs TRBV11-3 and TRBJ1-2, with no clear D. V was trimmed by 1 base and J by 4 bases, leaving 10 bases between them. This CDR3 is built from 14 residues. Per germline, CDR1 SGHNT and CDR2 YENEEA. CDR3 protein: CASSLVSGIYGYTF. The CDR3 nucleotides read TGTGCCAGCAGCTTAGTATCGGGGATCTATGGCTACACCTTC.

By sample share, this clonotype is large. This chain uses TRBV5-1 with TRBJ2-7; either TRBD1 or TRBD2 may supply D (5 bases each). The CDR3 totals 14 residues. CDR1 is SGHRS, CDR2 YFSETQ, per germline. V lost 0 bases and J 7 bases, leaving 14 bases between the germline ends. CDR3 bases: TGCGCCAGCAGCTTGGCGTCTAACTGGGGGGAGCAGTACTTC. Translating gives CASSLASNWGEQYF.

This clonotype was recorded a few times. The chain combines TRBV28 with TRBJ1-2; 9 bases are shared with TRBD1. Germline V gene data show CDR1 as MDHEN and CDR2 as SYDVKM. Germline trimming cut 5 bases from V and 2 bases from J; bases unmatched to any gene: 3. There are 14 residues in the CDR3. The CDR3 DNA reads TGTGCCAGCAGTACCACAGGGGGCAACTATGGCTACACCTTC. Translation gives CASSTTGGNYGYTF.

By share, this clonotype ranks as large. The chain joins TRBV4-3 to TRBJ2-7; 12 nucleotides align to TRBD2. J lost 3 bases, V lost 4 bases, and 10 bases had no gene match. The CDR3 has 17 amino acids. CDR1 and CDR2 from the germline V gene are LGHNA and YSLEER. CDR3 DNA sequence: TGCGCCAGCAGCCCCCGAAAGGGACTAGCGGGTAGCTACGAGCAGTACTTC. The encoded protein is CASSPRKGLAGSYEQYF.

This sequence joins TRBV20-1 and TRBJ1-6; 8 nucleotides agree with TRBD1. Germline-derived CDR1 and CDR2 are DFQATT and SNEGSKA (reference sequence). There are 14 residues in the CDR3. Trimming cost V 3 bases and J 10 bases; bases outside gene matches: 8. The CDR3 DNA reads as TGCAGTGCTAGGCCGGGGACAGGCTCCTCACCCCTCCACTTT. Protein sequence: CSARPGTGSSPLHF.

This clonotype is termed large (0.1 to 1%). This CDR3 reads CASIPTSDRNTGELFF. The CDR3 nucleotides are TGTGCCAGCATCCCAACCTCGGACAGAAACACCGGGGAGCTGTTTTTT. The J gene is TRBJ2-2, the V gene TRBV28, with D perhaps matching TRBD1 (6 bases). With 7 bases removed from V and 2 bases from J, the gap between germline ends came to 17 bases. This CDR3 spans 16 amino acids. Germline V lookup: CDR1 MDHEN, CDR2 SYDVKM.

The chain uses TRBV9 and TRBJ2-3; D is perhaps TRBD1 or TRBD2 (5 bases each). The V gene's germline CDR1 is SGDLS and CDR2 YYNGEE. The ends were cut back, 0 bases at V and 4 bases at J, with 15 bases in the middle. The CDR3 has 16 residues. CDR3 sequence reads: CASSVATGLSSDTQYF. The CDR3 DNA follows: TGTGCCAGCAGCGTAGCTACGGGGCTTAGCTCAGATACGCAGTATTTT.

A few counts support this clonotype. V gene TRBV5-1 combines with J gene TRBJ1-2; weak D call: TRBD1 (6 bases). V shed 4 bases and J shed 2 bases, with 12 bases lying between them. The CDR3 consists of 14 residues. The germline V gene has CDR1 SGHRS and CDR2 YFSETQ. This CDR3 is CASSPTQGNYGYTF. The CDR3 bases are TGCGCCAGCAGCCCGACACAGGGAAACTATGGCTACACCTTC.

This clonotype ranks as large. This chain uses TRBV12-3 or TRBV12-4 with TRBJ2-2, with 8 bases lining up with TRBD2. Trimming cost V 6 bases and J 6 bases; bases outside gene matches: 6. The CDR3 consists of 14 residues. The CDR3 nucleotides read TGTGCCAGCAGGATTCCGGGACTAGCCGGGGAGCTGTTTTTT. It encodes CASRIPGLAGELFF.

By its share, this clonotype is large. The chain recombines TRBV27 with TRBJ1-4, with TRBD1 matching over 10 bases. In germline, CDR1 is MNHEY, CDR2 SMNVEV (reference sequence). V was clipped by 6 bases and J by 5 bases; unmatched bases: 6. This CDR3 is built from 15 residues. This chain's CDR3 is CASRVRTGGNEKLFF. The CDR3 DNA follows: TGTGCCAGCAGGGTGCGGACAGGGGGGAATGAAAAACTGTTTTTT.

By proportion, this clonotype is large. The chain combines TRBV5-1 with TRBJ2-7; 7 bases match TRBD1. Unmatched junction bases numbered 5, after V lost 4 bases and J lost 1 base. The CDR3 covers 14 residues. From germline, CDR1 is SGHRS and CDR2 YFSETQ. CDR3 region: CASSTRGPSYEQYF. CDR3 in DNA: TGCGCCAGCAGCACGAGGGGGCCTTCCTACGAGCAGTACTTC. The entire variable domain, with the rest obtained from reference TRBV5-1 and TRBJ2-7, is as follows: KAGVTQTPRYLIKTRGQQVTLSCSPISGHRSVSWYQQTPGQGLQFLFEYFSETQRNKGNFPGRFSGRQFSNSRSEMNVSTLELGDSALYLCASSTRGPSYEQYFGPGTRLTVT.

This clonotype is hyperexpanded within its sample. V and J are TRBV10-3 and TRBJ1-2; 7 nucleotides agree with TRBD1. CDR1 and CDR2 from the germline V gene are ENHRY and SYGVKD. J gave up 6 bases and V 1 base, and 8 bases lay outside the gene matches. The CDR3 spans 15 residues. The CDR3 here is CAISEFPGQVDGYTF. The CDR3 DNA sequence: TGTGCCATCAGTGAGTTCCCAGGACAGGTAGATGGCTACACCTTC.

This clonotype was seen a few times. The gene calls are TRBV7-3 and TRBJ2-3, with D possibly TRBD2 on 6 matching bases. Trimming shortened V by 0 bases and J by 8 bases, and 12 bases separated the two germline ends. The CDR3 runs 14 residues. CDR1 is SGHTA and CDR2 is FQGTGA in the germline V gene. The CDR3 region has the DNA TGTGCCAGCAGCTTAACGGAGGGAACAATTACGCAGTATTTT. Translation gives CASSLTEGTITQYF.

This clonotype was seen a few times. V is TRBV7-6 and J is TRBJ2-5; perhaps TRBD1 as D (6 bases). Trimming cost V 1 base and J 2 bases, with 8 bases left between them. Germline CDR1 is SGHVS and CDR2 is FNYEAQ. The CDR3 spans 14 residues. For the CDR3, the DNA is TGTGCCAGCAGCTTAGTGAGGGGGCAAGAGACCCAGTACTTC. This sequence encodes CASSLVRGQETQYF.

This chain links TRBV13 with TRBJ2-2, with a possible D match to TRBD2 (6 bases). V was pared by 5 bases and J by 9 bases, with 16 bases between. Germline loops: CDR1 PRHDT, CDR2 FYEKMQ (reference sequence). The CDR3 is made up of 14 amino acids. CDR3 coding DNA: TGTGCCAGCAGCCCAGGGACTGGGGTGAGGGAGCTGTTTTTT. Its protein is CASSPGTGVRELFF.

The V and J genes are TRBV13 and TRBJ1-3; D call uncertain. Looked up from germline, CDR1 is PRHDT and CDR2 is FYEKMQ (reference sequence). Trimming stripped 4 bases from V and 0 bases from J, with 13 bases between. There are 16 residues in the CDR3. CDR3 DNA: TGTGCCAGCAGCTCCCGGACGGGTTCCTCTGGAAACACCATATATTTT. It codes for CASSSRTGSSGNTIYF.